A single T cell receptor (beta chain) is shown here with its context. The data originate from a study of blood T cell repertoires in COVID-19. Study summary: The United States, Italy and Spain supplied acute and convalescent COVID-19 samples. The cDNA or gDNA used as material had been derived from T cells, B-cell-depleted T cells, or PBMCs.

CDR3 size: 13 residues. Germline V CDR1 and CDR2: SGHTA, FQGNSA. V was clipped by 10 bases and J by 7 bases; unmatched bases: 12. Which cohort a participant joined came from the clinical history participants gave. Original analysis: Amplification of reference gene primers was used by the study to estimate nucleated cell counts. Some clones are missing from TCRdb's copy, which holds only in-frame ones; the method was immunoSEQ multiplex PCR. That table furnishes V, J and clone size, whereas the DNA furnished D and trimming. The table records 150,000 to 200,000 clones, approximately 80% of them present only once.

Input material: PBMCs or T cells enriched from blood (not recorded which). The sequence derives from a man in his fifties who had recovered from COVID-19. The V and J genes are TRBV7-2 and TRBJ2-5, with 7 bases that match TRBD1. The CDR3 here is CATPTGPRGTQYF. CDR3 in DNA: TGTGCCACCCCGACAGGGCCAAGGGGGACCCAGTACTTC.